This TCR beta chain is drawn from a study of OX40 agonist ivuxolimab in advanced cancers. Turning to the study itself: Patients in the trial were receiving intravenous ivuxolimab every 2 weeks, at doses of 0.01 to 10 mg/kg. Patients enrolled in dose escalation were diagnosed with hepatocellular carcinoma, melanoma, renal cell or head and neck cancer. Study findings and constraints: Relative to CD4+, CD8+ T cells held more expanded clones on average. Researchers did not determine the expanded peripheral T cells' antigen specificity.

Produced via immunoSEQ multiplex PCR; TCRdb's table is partial and in-frame only. The sample holds fewer than 75,000 clones, more than 70% seen once. V lost 2 bases to trimming and J lost 7 bases, with 12 bases between them. This CDR3 comprises 14 residues. Germline loops: CDR1 LNHDA, CDR2 SQIVND (reference sequence). Regarding this clone: What it recognizes is unknown.

Sequenced here: CD4+ or CD8+ T cells sorted from blood, sampled in a trial of the OX40 agonist ivuxolimab. This rearrangement joins TRBV19 to TRBJ1-5; D ambiguous. This receptor was taken from an adult with an advanced solid tumor such as melanoma, head and neck, liver or kidney cancer. CDR3 loop: CASSIRHFGQPQHF. The CDR3 nucleotides are TGTGCCAGTAGTATACGACACTTCGGGCAGCCCCAGCATTTT.